Each of the 28 T cell receptor beta chains below was sequenced from the same sample in a study of early T cells in non-severe SARS-CoV-2 infection. One entry per CDR3 protein, called by TCRdb with MiXCR from the 5' RACE reads. Counted here are some 85,000 distinct CDR3 sequences, 12% to 15% occurring once; the ten biggest clones make up 1.2% to 1.5%. Sequencing was performed on whole blood. Receptor source: an adult who was a healthcare worker with PCR-confirmed SARS-CoV-2 infection or an uninfected control (not recorded which).

This clonotype was seen a handful of times. V usage is TRBV12-3 or TRBV12-4 and J usage is TRBJ1-2; D call uncertain. Trimming cost V 3 bases and J 3 bases, with 8 bases left between them. The CDR3 sequence is 13 residues long. DNA of the CDR3: TGTGCCAGCAGTTTTGCTACGGACTATGGCTACACCTTC. Protein product: CASSFATDYGYTF.

There are many counts of this clonotype. J is TRBJ1-5 and V is TRBV6-1; possibly TRBD1 for D (6 bases). V was cut by 7 bases and J by 3 bases, with 16 bases left in between. The CDR3 covers 15 residues. Germline lookup yields CDR1 MNHNS and CDR2 SASEGT. CDR3 loop: CASTKGGRLNQPQHF. The CDR3 bases are TGTGCCAGCACTAAGGGGGGGCGTCTCAATCAGCCCCAGCATTTT.

Ten or more counts support this clonotype. V gene TRBV3-1 combines with J gene TRBJ2-5; TRBD1 is a possible D gene (5 bases). Germline CDR1 and CDR2: LGHDT and YNNKEL (reference sequence). This CDR3 is 13 amino acids long. V lost 4 bases, J lost 6 bases, and 12 bases lay in between. The CDR3 sequence: CASSPGLAKTQYF. CDR3 nucleotide sequence: TGTGCCAGCAGCCCAGGGCTGGCGAAGACCCAGTACTTC.

This clonotype was seen at least ten times. V and J are TRBV29-1 and TRBJ2-1; 8 bases match TRBD1. There are 11 residues in the CDR3. The germline gives CDR1 SQVTM, CDR2 ANQGSEA. Losses at the gene ends were 6 bases for V and 9 bases for J; bases not matched to a gene: 4. This CDR3 reads CSVDRVSEQFF. The CDR3 nucleotides are TGCAGCGTGGACAGGGTTAGTGAGCAGTTCTTC.

The chain couples TRBV11-2 to TRBJ1-2, with D perhaps TRBD1 (5 bases). V lost 4 bases and J 8 bases, leaving 14 bases between the germline ends. The CDR3 loop spans 13 amino acids. Germline-derived CDR1 and CDR2 are SGHAT and FQNNGV. The CDR3 nucleotides are TGTGCCAGCAGCTCCGCAGGGTTCTCCGGCTACACCTTC. As protein: CASSSAGFSGYTF.

The table lists this clonotype with many counts. This chain connects TRBV10-1 to TRBJ1-3, with D unresolved. CDR1 is WNHNN, CDR2 SYGVQD, per germline (reference sequence). The CDR3 is 15 amino acids. V gave up 1 base and J gave up 0 bases, with 7 bases separating them. CDR3 in DNA: TGCGCCAGCAGTGAGTTCGGGGTCTCTGGAAACACCATATATTTT. Its protein is CASSEFGVSGNTIYF.

The table lists this clonotype with a few counts. V and J are TRBV4-2 and TRBJ2-3; D gene uncertain. V was shortened by 1 base and J by 6 bases, with 11 bases between the two germline ends. This CDR3 has 14 residues. The germline V gene encodes CDR1 LGHNA and CDR2 YNFKEQ. The CDR3 nucleotides read TGTGCCAGCAGCCAAGGGAATGGTGCTGATACGCAGTATTTT. It encodes CASSQGNGADTQYF.

This clonotype came up many times. This chain connects TRBV12-3 or TRBV12-4 to TRBJ2-1; D remains ambiguous. V was clipped by 3 bases and J by 6 bases, with 12 bases between them. The CDR3 is made up of 14 amino acids. CDR3 loop: CASSFEGWFNEQFF. In DNA, the CDR3 is TGTGCCAGCAGTTTTGAAGGATGGTTCAATGAGCAGTTCTTC.

This clonotype was recorded at least ten times. CDR3 nucleotides: TGTGCCAGCAGTTACTCGGGGCCACAAGAGACCCAGTACTTC. Its translation is CASSYSGPQETQYF. The chain carries TRBV6-2 or TRBV6-3 and TRBJ2-5, with D perhaps matching TRBD1 (5 bases). V lost 0 bases and J 2 bases, leaving 7 bases between the germline ends. This CDR3 contains 14 residues. Germline-derived CDR1 and CDR2 are MNHEY and SVGEGT.

This clonotype was found many times. This chain connects TRBV7-2 to TRBJ1-6; D unresolved. Germline loops: CDR1 SGHTA, CDR2 FQGNSA. The V end lost 1 base, the J end lost 9 bases, and 1 base lay between the germline ends. This CDR3 comprises 11 residues. The CDR3: CASSLGSPLHF. The CDR3 nucleotides are TGTGCCAGCAGCTTAGGTTCACCCCTCCACTTT.

The chain has TRBV5-6 and TRBJ1-5; no reliable D call. Germline V gives CDR1 SGHDT, CDR2 YYEEEE. The CDR3 is 14 amino acids. With 0 bases removed from V and 3 bases from J, the gap between germline ends came to 7 bases. The CDR3 sequence is CASSLGQLNQPQHF. DNA for the CDR3: TGTGCCAGCAGCTTGGGTCAGCTCAATCAGCCCCAGCATTTT.

The chain is built from TRBV28 and TRBJ1-1; D unresolved. The V and J ends lost 5 bases and 11 bases respectively, with 15 bases between them. The CDR3 is made up of 12 amino acids. Germline CDR1 MDHEN, CDR2 SYDVKM. CDR3 in DNA: TGTGCCAGCAGTATGCTCCGGAGGGAGGCTTTCTTT. Protein: CASSMLRREAFF.

In this sample, this clonotype turned up a few times. The chain has TRBV29-1 and TRBJ2-7; possibly TRBD1 for D (7 bases). The germline V gene has CDR1 SQVTM and CDR2 ANQGSEA. V was trimmed by 6 bases and J by 2 bases, leaving 17 bases between them. The CDR3 runs to 14 residues. For the CDR3, the DNA is TGCAGCGTCCGCGGGACAGCTATAACCTACGAGCAGTACTTC. Translated: CSVRGTAITYEQYF.

V is TRBV7-9 and J is TRBJ2-3; D may correspond to TRBD1 or TRBD2 (5 bases each). V was pared by 5 bases and J by 1 base, with 19 bases between. This CDR3 spans 17 amino acids. Per the germline V gene, CDR1 is SEHNR and CDR2 is FQNEAQ (reference sequence). DNA for the CDR3: TGTGCCAGCAGCCTGAGGGGCCCCTATGGGGGCACAGATACGCAGTATTTT. It is translated as CASSLRGPYGGTDTQYF.

As regards this clonotype: Because the CDR3 is missing its conserved closing phenylalanine or tryptophan, this is likely a read error. The CDR3 DNA follows: TGTGCCAGCGGTTCAGGGGAAGGCTTTGATGGCTACACCCTC. Its translation: CASGSGEGFDGYTL. The chain combines TRBV6-5 with TRBJ1-2; D is perhaps TRBD1 (6 bases). The V end was cut by 8 bases, the J end by 6 bases, with 19 bases between. Germline values: CDR1 MNHEY, CDR2 SVGAGI. This CDR3 is 14 amino acids long.

The table lists this clonotype with many counts. The chain recombines TRBV10-1 with TRBJ2-7; 8 bases are shared with TRBD1. There are 15 residues in the CDR3. Germline V gene sequence: CDR1 WNHNN, CDR2 SYGVQD (reference sequence). V shed 3 bases, J shed 7 bases, and the junction held 11 bases outside the gene matches. CDR3 coding DNA: TGCGCCAGCAGTGAATCCGGGACAGGACTGAGGGAGCAGTACTTC. It specifies CASSESGTGLREQYF.

The chain carries TRBV7-6 and TRBJ2-1; unclear D gene. In germline, CDR1 is SGHVS, CDR2 FNYEAQ. Trimming pared 5 bases from V and 6 bases from J, leaving 11 bases between. This CDR3 contains 13 residues. CDR3 bases: TGTGCCAGCAGCCCACTGAGTACCAATGAGCAGTTCTTC. The encoded protein is CASSPLSTNEQFF. Looking up the rest from reference TRBV7-6 and TRBJ2-1 gives the full variable domain: GAGVSQSPRYKVTKRGQDVALRCDPISGHVSLYWYRQALGQGPEFLTYFNYEAQQDKSGLPNDRFSAERPEGSISTLTIQRTEQRDSAMYRCASSPLSTNEQFFGPGTRLTVL.

This clonotype appeared many times. The genes are TRBV5-1 and TRBJ2-6; D is uncertain. CDR1 is SGHRS and CDR2 is YFSETQ in the germline V gene. The CDR3 spans 13 residues. V was trimmed by 4 bases and J by 0 bases, leaving 2 bases between them. CDR3 loop: CASSPSGANVLTF. CDR3 coding DNA: TGCGCCAGCAGCCCCTCTGGGGCCAACGTCCTGACTTTC.

This clonotype came up many times. V gene TRBV12-2 combines with J gene TRBJ1-5; the table calls TRBD1, which could not be checked here. TRBV12-2 is a pseudogene locus. The CDR3 is 15 amino acids. The CDR3 coding sequence is TGTGCAAGTCGCTCGCTACAGGGGGCGTATCAGCCCCAGCATTTT. Encoded protein: CASRSLQGAYQPQHF.

In its sample, this clonotype was seen a few times. The chain is built from TRBV6-1 and TRBJ1-3, with unresolved D. The CDR3 extends over 14 amino acids. V lost 6 bases and J lost 0, with 9 bases in between. The germline V gene has CDR1 MNHNS and CDR2 SASEGT. This CDR3 is CASSPFRSGNTIYF. CDR3 sequence (DNA): TGTGCCAGCAGCCCATTTCGCTCTGGAAACACCATATATTTT.

This clonotype showed up many times. This chain connects TRBV24-1 to TRBJ2-1; D remains unclear. Germline-derived CDR1 and CDR2 are KGHDR and SFDVKD. The length of the CDR3 is 13 residues. V lost 2 bases and J 7 bases, leaving 8 bases between the germline ends. CDR3 region: CATSDSPSNEQFF. Written as DNA, the CDR3 is TGTGCCACCAGTGATTCCCCCTCAAATGAGCAGTTCTTC.

This clonotype came up a few times. This chain connects TRBV7-2 to TRBJ2-5; perhaps TRBD1 as D (5 bases). Germline loops: CDR1 SGHTA, CDR2 FQGNSA. This CDR3 contains 13 residues. V lost 7 bases and J lost 1, with 10 bases in between. This CDR3 reads CASNLGVQETQYF. Written as DNA, the CDR3 is TGTGCCAGCAACCTAGGGGTCCAAGAGACCCAGTACTTC.

The rearrangement uses TRBV20-1 and TRBJ1-4, with 7 bases that match TRBD1. Germline V gene sequence: CDR1 DFQATT, CDR2 SNEGSKA (reference sequence). The CDR3 is 16 amino acids. V shed 0 bases and J 0 bases; nucleotides not matched to a gene: 4. This CDR3 is CSARELGTATNEKLFF. CDR3 coding DNA: TGCAGTGCTAGAGAACTAGGGACAGCAACTAATGAAAAACTGTTTTTT.

This clonotype was counted between two and nine times. The chain carries TRBV5-1 and TRBJ1-2, with D perhaps TRBD1 (6 bases). The germline V gene encodes CDR1 SGHRS and CDR2 YFSETQ. This CDR3 is 15 amino acids long. The V end lost 1 base, the J end lost 7 bases, and 17 bases lay between the germline ends. CDR3 protein: CASSLTRTGSGGYTF. DNA for the CDR3: TGCGCCAGCAGCTTGACCCGTACAGGGTCTGGTGGCTACACCTTC.

This clonotype was detected only a few times. The chain carries TRBV4-1 and TRBJ2-2; D possibly uses TRBD1 or TRBD2 (7 bases each). Germline V gives CDR1 MGHRA, CDR2 YSYEKL. Trimming pared 0 bases from V and 5 bases from J, leaving 13 bases between. The CDR3 has 16 amino acids. The CDR3 DNA is TGCGCCAGCAGCCAAGATACCCAGGGGGGGACCGGGGAGCTGTTTTTT. This encodes CASSQDTQGGTGELFF.

The chain couples TRBV28 to TRBJ2-5; tentatively, D is TRBD1 (6 bases). This CDR3 is 16 amino acids long. In germline, CDR1 is MDHEN, CDR2 SYDVKM. Trimming removed 4 bases at V and 0 bases at J, with 15 bases between. The CDR3 sequence is CASSSQGIQYQETQYF. In nucleotides, the CDR3 is TGTGCCAGCAGTTCTCAGGGGATCCAGTACCAAGAGACCCAGTACTTC. Full variable domain (missing parts from reference TRBV28 and TRBJ2-5): DVKVTQSSRYLVKRTGEKVFLECVQDMDHENMFWYRQDPGLGLRLIYFSYDVKMKEKGDIPEGYSVSREKKERFSLILESASTNQTSMYLCASSSQGIQYQETQYFGPGTRLLVL.

The sample holds many counts of this clonotype. V and J are TRBV7-2 and TRBJ1-6; possibly TRBD1 for D (5 bases). V dropped 5 bases and J dropped 6 bases, with 11 bases sitting between them. CDR3 length equals 14 residues. Germline V CDR1 and CDR2: SGHTA, FQGNSA. CDR3 nucleotides: TGTGCCAGCAGCCCCGGGACTGCTAATTCACCCCTCCACTTT. Protein product: CASSPGTANSPLHF.

This clonotype showed up many times. The V and J genes are TRBV7-2 and TRBJ1-4, with 8 bases fitting TRBD1. CDR1 and CDR2 (germline): SGHTA, FQGNSA. There are 15 residues in the CDR3. V shed 5 bases, J shed 8 bases, and the junction held 10 bases outside the gene matches. The CDR3: CASSPRQGSSEKLFF. CDR3 DNA: TGTGCCAGCAGCCCAAGACAGGGGAGTAGCGAAAAACTGTTTTTT.